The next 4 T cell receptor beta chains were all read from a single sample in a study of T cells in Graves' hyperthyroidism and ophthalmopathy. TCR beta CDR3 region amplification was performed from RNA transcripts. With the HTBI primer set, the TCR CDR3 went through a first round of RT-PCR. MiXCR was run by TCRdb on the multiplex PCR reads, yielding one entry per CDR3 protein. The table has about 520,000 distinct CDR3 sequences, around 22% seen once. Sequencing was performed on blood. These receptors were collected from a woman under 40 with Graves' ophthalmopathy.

The CDR3 spells CASSPSRGASYEQYF. For the CDR3, the DNA is TGTGCCAGTAGCCCATCCAGGGGGGCCAGCTACGAGCAGTACTTC. The genes are TRBV19 and TRBJ2-7; D perhaps matches TRBD1 (7 bases). Looked up from germline, CDR1 is LNHDA and CDR2 is SQIVND (reference sequence). The CDR3 is 15 residues long. Trimming cost V 6 bases and J 3 bases, with 18 bases left between them.

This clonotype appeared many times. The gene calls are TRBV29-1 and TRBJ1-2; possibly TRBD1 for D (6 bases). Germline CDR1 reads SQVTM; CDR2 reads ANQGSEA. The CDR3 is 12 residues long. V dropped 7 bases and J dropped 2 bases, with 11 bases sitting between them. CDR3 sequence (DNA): TGCAGCGCTGGACAGCTGAACTATGGCTACACCTTC. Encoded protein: CSAGQLNYGYTF.

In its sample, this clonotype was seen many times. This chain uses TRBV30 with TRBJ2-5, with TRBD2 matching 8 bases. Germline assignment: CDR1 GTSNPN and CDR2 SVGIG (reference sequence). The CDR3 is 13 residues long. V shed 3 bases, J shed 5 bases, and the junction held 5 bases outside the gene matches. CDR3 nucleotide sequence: TGTGCCTGGAGAATCGGGGGGGGTGAGACCCAGTACTTC. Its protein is CAWRIGGGETQYF.

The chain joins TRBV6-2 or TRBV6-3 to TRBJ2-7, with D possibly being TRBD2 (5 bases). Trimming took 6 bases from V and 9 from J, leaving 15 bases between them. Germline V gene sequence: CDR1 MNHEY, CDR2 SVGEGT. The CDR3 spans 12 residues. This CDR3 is CASRPGIDGQYF. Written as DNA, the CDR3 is TGTGCCAGCAGACCCGGGATTGACGGGCAGTACTTC.